These 32 T cell receptor beta chains originate from one sample sequenced in a study of blood T cells in healthy people across ages. A sample-barcoded 5' primer and a J-beta primer mix were used in a second PCR of roughly 7 to 12 cycles. TCRdb used MiXCR to reprocess the 5' RACE reads, holding one entry per CDR3 protein. The table shows fewer than 700,000 distinct CDR3 sequences, with around 38% occurring only once. Source material: blood. These receptors all come from a man at least 80 years old in good health.

V and J are TRBV9 and TRBJ1-4; D not certain. Germline-derived CDR1 and CDR2 are SGDLS and YYNGEE. Trimming left V 3 bases short and J 2 bases short, with 14 bases between. CDR3 length equals 16 residues. The CDR3 DNA sequence: TGTGCCAGCAGCGCCCCTTTTGGTGCCACTAATGAAAAACTGTTTTTT. Translated: CASSAPFGATNEKLFF. The full variable domain, in which reference TRBV9 and TRBJ1-4 provide the parts outside the CDR3, is DSGVTQTPKHLITATGQRVTLRCSPRSGDLSVYWYQQSLDQGLQFLIQYYNGEERAKGNILERFSAQQFPDLHSELNLSSLELGDSALYFCASSAPFGATNEKLFFGSGTQLSVL.

CDR3 sequence (DNA): TGTGCCAGCAGCGACCCCGGGACAGCGAACACTGAAGCTTTCTTT. This encodes CASSDPGTANTEAFF. The rearrangement links TRBV7-3 to TRBJ1-1; 7 nucleotides line up with TRBD1. The length of the CDR3 is 15 residues. The trim removed 5 bases at V and 1 base at J, leaving 7 bases unmatched. CDR1 and CDR2 (germline): SGHTA, FQGTGA.

In regard to this clonotype: A single base separates this from a much larger clone, so it may be a read error. The chain combines TRBV29-1 with TRBJ2-1; 7 nucleotides agree with TRBD2. CDR3 size: 15 residues. Trimming cost V 8 bases and J 7 bases; bases outside gene matches: 17. Germline V gene sequence: CDR1 SQVTM, CDR2 ANQGSEA. In DNA form, the CDR3 reads TGCAGCTCCAAACCGGGGCGAGCGGGGAGGAATGAGCAGTTCTTC. This encodes CSSKPGRAGRNEQFF.

This clonotype showed up just a few times. The chain links TRBV10-1 to TRBJ2-5, with 7 positions matching TRBD2. The CDR3 runs 15 residues. CDR1 WNHNN and CDR2 SYGVQD come from the germline V gene (reference sequence). V trimming: 0 bases; J trimming: 11 bases; junction bases outside the gene matches: 12. The CDR3 nucleotides read TGCGCCAGCAGTGAGTCTAGGGCGGGAGTTGGAGAGCAGTACTTC. Protein sequence: CASSESRAGVGEQYF.

The rearrangement uses TRBV9 and TRBJ2-7; a weak D match, TRBD2 (6 bases). The CDR3 is 16 residues long. Trimming removed 0 bases from V and 7 bases from J, with 20 bases in between. CDR1 and CDR2 (germline): SGDLS, YYNGEE. The CDR3 reads CASSVDGGYSYNEQYF. The CDR3 DNA sequence: TGTGCCAGCAGCGTAGATGGGGGGTACTCCTACAATGAGCAGTACTTC.

The rearrangement links TRBV10-2 to TRBJ2-5; no definite D call. V lost 3 bases and J 3 bases, leaving 8 bases between the germline ends. CDR3 size: 13 residues. Germline-derived CDR1 and CDR2 are WSHSY and SAAADI. The CDR3 DNA is TGCGCCAGCAGTGAATGGGCTGAAGAGACCCAGTACTTC. Protein product: CASSEWAEETQYF.

The DNA for the CDR3 is TGCAGTGCCATGACGGACACCTACGAGCAGTACTTC. Its protein product is CSAMTDTYEQYF. The chain employs TRBV20-1 and TRBJ2-7; D is possibly TRBD1 (5 bases). The CDR3 totals 12 residues. Germline-derived CDR1 and CDR2 are DFQATT and SNEGSKA (reference sequence). Deletions cut 6 bases from V and 2 bases from J, with 11 bases between.

This clonotype turned up a few times. This sequence joins TRBV7-2 and TRBJ1-2; D unresolved. The germline V gene has CDR1 SGHTA and CDR2 FQGNSA. Deletions cut 3 bases from V and 8 bases from J, with 16 bases between. The CDR3 length is 14 residues. The CDR3 sequence: CASSLQAERSGYTF. The CDR3 coding sequence is TGTGCCAGCAGCTTGCAGGCCGAACGAAGCGGCTACACCTTC.

This chain connects TRBV14 to TRBJ2-3; D call uncertain. CDR3 size: 12 residues. Germline-derived CDR1 and CDR2 are SGHDN and FVKESK. Trimming removed 1 base from V and 6 bases from J, with 5 bases in between. The CDR3 protein is CASSQAWDTQYF. The CDR3 region has the DNA TGTGCCAGCAGCCAAGCATGGGATACGCAGTATTTT.

This clonotype occurred once. The V gene is TRBV6-5, the J gene TRBJ2-2; D is unclear. This CDR3 comprises 15 residues. Trimming pared 6 bases from V and 5 bases from J, leaving 16 bases between. Germline CDR1 reads MNHEY; CDR2 reads SVGAGI. The CDR3 reads CASRPFGERTGELFF. The CDR3, as DNA: TGTGCCAGCAGGCCTTTTGGGGAAAGGACCGGGGAGCTGTTTTTT.

The chain has TRBV6-1 and TRBJ1-2, with D maybe TRBD1 (5 bases). Trimming removed 7 bases from V and 4 bases from J, with 22 bases in between. CDR1 and CDR2 from the germline V gene are MNHNS and SASEGT. This CDR3 contains 16 residues. The CDR3 region is CASIANSWTGGYGYTF. In DNA, the CDR3 is TGTGCCAGCATCGCAAATTCTTGGACCGGGGGCTATGGCTACACCTTC.

The chain recombines TRBV25-1 with TRBJ2-1; perhaps TRBD2 as D (6 bases). Trimming pared 4 bases from V and 6 bases from J, leaving 16 bases between. This CDR3 is built from 15 residues. Germline loops: CDR1 MGHDK, CDR2 SYGVNS. The CDR3 loop reads CASSARDSSLNEQFF. CDR3 nucleotides: TGTGCCAGCAGTGCCAGGGACTCCTCCCTCAATGAGCAGTTCTTC.

The chain has TRBV5-5 and TRBJ2-5, with D maybe TRBD1 (6 bases). V was shortened by 3 bases and J by 3 bases, with 33 bases between the two germline ends. The CDR3 runs to 21 residues. Germline CDR1 reads SGHKS; CDR2 reads YYEKEE (reference sequence). The CDR3 coding sequence is TGTGCCAGCAGCTCCTACCCCAGACTTCAATCCGGGACACACCAGGAAGAGACCCAGTACTTC. Its translation: CASSSYPRLQSGTHQEETQYF.

In its sample, this clonotype was seen a few times. J is TRBJ2-1 and V is TRBV25-1; TRBD1 matches 8 bases. The CDR3 runs 15 residues. The V and J ends lost 4 bases and 3 bases, in that order; junction bases with no gene match: 5. Germline CDR1 reads MGHDK; CDR2 reads SYGVNS. The DNA for the CDR3 is TGTGCCAGCAGTGGGCCCGGGACAGGCTACAATGAGCAGTTCTTC. Its protein is CASSGPGTGYNEQFF.

Only one count was recorded for this clonotype. One base away lies a much larger clone, so this may be a sequencing read error. The rearrangement uses TRBV4-3 and TRBJ2-5; possibly TRBD1 for D (6 bases). The DNA end lines up better with TRBJ2-4; the J call may be wrong. The CDR3 is made up of 14 amino acids. Germline V CDR1 and CDR2: LGHNA, YSLEER. CDR3 sequence: CASSQARQGTIQYF. The DNA for the CDR3 is TGCGCCAGCAGCCAAGCCAGGCAGGGGACCATTCAGTACTTC.

This chain connects TRBV25-1 to TRBJ2-1; 7 positions agree with TRBD1. The better agreement between TRBJ2-7 and the DNA end casts doubt on the J call. Germline CDR1 and CDR2: MGHDK and SYGVNS. CDR3 size: 15 residues. The CDR3 nucleotides read TGTGCCAGCAGTGACCCGACAGGGACCTACAATGAGCAGTACTTC. Protein product: CASSDPTGTYNEQYF.

This clonotype was found a few times. This chain uses TRBV6-2 or TRBV6-3 with TRBJ1-6; D gene ambiguous. The CDR3 is made up of 14 amino acids. Germline values: CDR1 MNHEY, CDR2 SVGEGT. V was shortened by 6 bases and J by 0 bases, with 6 bases between the two germline ends. CDR3 sequence (DNA): TGTGCCAGCAGAAGGAGCTCCTATAATTCACCCCTCCACTTT. Its protein product is CASRRSSYNSPLHF.

This clonotype was recorded at least ten times. The chain links TRBV7-2 to TRBJ2-3, with unresolved D. Germline values: CDR1 SGHTA, CDR2 FQGNSA. The ends were cut back, 5 bases at V and 1 base at J, with 13 bases in the middle. This CDR3 spans 15 amino acids. The CDR3 reads CASSPSGKGTDTQYF. The CDR3, as DNA: TGTGCCAGCAGCCCCTCCGGTAAGGGCACAGATACGCAGTATTTT.

The chain links TRBV5-6 to TRBJ2-5, with 10 bases identical to TRBD1. Germline CDR1 and CDR2: SGHDT and YYEEEE. The CDR3 is 15 residues long. The V gene end was trimmed by 5 bases and the J gene end by 4 bases; junction bases not matched to a gene: 8. This CDR3 reads CASRLRGTGVETQYF. The CDR3 DNA reads TGTGCCAGCAGACTACGAGGGACAGGGGTAGAGACCCAGTACTTC.

This chain connects TRBV5-1 to TRBJ2-1; 12 nucleotides match TRBD2. CDR1 and CDR2 (germline): SGHRS, YFSETQ. The ends lost 3 bases at V and 2 bases at J; junction bases unmatched: 6. This CDR3 is built from 17 residues. Here the CDR3 reads CASSSVTSGGPYNEQFF. In DNA, the CDR3 is TGCGCCAGCAGCTCGGTGACTAGCGGGGGCCCCTACAATGAGCAGTTCTTC.

The rearrangement links TRBV3-1 to TRBJ2-5, with D perhaps TRBD2 (5 bases). CDR1 is LGHDT, CDR2 YNNKEL, per germline (reference sequence). V shed 7 bases and J shed 3 bases, with 12 bases lying between them. The CDR3 contains 13 residues. The CDR3 bases are TGTGCCAGCACCCGTTTCGGGGAAGAGACCCAGTACTTC. Its translation is CASTRFGEETQYF.

This clonotype showed up many times. The gene calls are TRBV7-2 and TRBJ2-5, with 14 bases that match TRBD2. The length of the CDR3 is 16 residues. The V gene's germline CDR1 is SGHTA and CDR2 FQGNSA. With V trimmed by 5 bases and J by 1 base, 3 bases remained unmatched. The CDR3 region has the DNA TGTGCCAGCAGCCCCGGGACTAGCGGGGGCCAAGAGACCCAGTACTTC. Protein sequence: CASSPGTSGGQETQYF.

At least ten counts were recorded for this clonotype. The chain uses TRBV3-1 and TRBJ2-7; D is undetermined. CDR1 is LGHDT and CDR2 is YNNKEL in the germline V gene (reference sequence). Trimming cost V 1 base and J 5 bases, with 12 bases left between them. This CDR3 comprises 14 residues. The CDR3 sequence is CASSQVAGIHEQYF. The CDR3 DNA reads TGTGCCAGCAGCCAAGTAGCAGGAATCCACGAGCAGTACTTC.

This chain connects TRBV20-1 to TRBJ1-2, with TRBD1 matching 9 bases. Per germline, CDR1 DFQATT and CDR2 SNEGSKA (reference sequence). Unmatched junction bases numbered 4, after V lost 3 bases and J lost 8 bases. This CDR3 has 12 residues. The CDR3 spells CSARVTGGGYTF. The DNA for the CDR3 is TGCAGTGCTAGGGTAACAGGGGGCGGCTACACCTTC.

The rearrangement uses TRBV3-1 and TRBJ2-3; unclear D gene. Trimming cost V 4 bases and J 2 bases, with 7 bases left between them. CDR1 LGHDT and CDR2 YNNKEL come from the germline V gene (reference sequence). The CDR3 consists of 13 residues. The DNA for the CDR3 is TGTGCCAGCAGCCCCAGCCACACAGATACGCAGTATTTT. The encoded protein is CASSPSHTDTQYF.

The gene calls are TRBV7-9 and TRBJ2-1; perhaps TRBD1 as D (6 bases). Germline-derived CDR1 and CDR2 are SEHNR and FQNEAQ (reference sequence). Trimming removed 0 bases at V and 4 bases at J, with 7 bases between. The CDR3 contains 14 residues. In DNA form, the CDR3 reads TGTGCCAGCAGCTTAGCAGGACAGTACAATGAGCAGTTCTTC. It codes for CASSLAGQYNEQFF.

This clonotype was picked up a small number of times. Since a much larger clone is just one base distant, this may be a read error. The DNA of the CDR3 is TGTGCCAGCAAGCGGCGAAACAATGAGCAGTTCTTC. This translates into CASKRRNNEQFF. The chain combines TRBV2 with TRBJ2-1; the D gene is possibly TRBD2 (5 bases). Germline loops: CDR1 SNHLY, CDR2 FYNNEI. The CDR3 has 12 amino acids. The ends were cut back, 7 bases at V and 5 bases at J, with 9 bases in the middle.

This clonotype was seen a few times. The chain links TRBV7-9 to TRBJ2-1; D might be TRBD1 or TRBD2, each matching 6 bases. CDR3 length: 18 residues. Trimming shortened V by 5 bases and J by 2 bases, and 22 bases separated the two germline ends. The germline gives CDR1 SEHNR, CDR2 FQNEAQ (reference sequence). CDR3 sequence reads: CASSGRRGGGGAYNEQFF. Here the CDR3 DNA reads TGTGCCAGCAGCGGCAGGAGAGGGGGAGGAGGGGCCTACAATGAGCAGTTCTTC.

The chain combines TRBV29-1 with TRBJ1-1; D possibly corresponds to TRBD1 (6 bases). V was shortened by 3 bases and J by 4 bases, with 21 bases between the two germline ends. The CDR3 has 16 residues. CDR1 is SQVTM and CDR2 is ANQGSEA in the germline V gene. CDR3: CSVEGQRRVLGTEAFF. The CDR3 DNA reads TGCAGCGTTGAGGGACAAAGAAGGGTATTAGGCACTGAAGCTTTCTTT. The complete variable domain, with remaining parts taken from reference TRBV29-1 and TRBJ1-1, reads SAVISQKPSRDICQRGTSLTIQCQVDSQVTMMFWYRQQPGQSLTLIATANQGSEATYESGFVIDKFPISRPNLTFSTLTVSNMSPEDSSIYLCSVEGQRRVLGTEAFFGQGTRLTVV.

In regard to this clonotype: The final CDR3 position lacks the conserved phenylalanine or tryptophan, pointing to a likely read error. V usage is TRBV7-3 and J usage is TRBJ2-1; 9 positions match TRBD2. The CDR3 length is 16 residues. Germline V gives CDR1 SGHTA, CDR2 FQGTGA. V lost 0 bases, J lost 5 bases, and 5 bases stayed unmatched. Here the CDR3 DNA reads TGTGCCAGCAGCTTAACGGGGACTAGCTCTAACAATGAGCAGTTCTTA. Its translation: CASSLTGTSSNNEQFL.

This clonotype has only a few counts. This chain links TRBV28 with TRBJ2-3, with TRBD2 matching 10 bases. The V segment lost 3 bases and the J segment 1 base; nucleotides outside the gene matches: 7. CDR3 length: 17 amino acids. CDR1 and CDR2 from the germline V gene are MDHEN and SYDVKM. The CDR3 DNA reads TGTGCCAGCAGTTTCCTTGGGACTAGCGCTCGCACAGATACGCAGTATTTT. It encodes CASSFLGTSARTDTQYF.

The genes are TRBV7-2 and TRBJ2-5, with D hard to call. The germline V gene has CDR1 SGHTA and CDR2 FQGNSA. The length of the CDR3 is 15 residues. The V and J ends lost 4 bases and 5 bases respectively, with 17 bases between them. The CDR3 nucleotides are TGTGCCAGCAGCTCCCCCACCGGTGGCTTGGAGACCCAGTACTTC. Its protein is CASSSPTGGLETQYF.